This entry lists 18 T cell receptor beta chains sequenced from one sample in a study of cytomegalovirus exposure and HLA in healthy donors. Method: immunoSEQ multiplex PCR; TCRdb's copy keeps in-frame clones and lacks some. The profile shows about 55,000 clones, 90% of them singletons. The sample was PBMCs. The receptor set was obtained from a man younger than 30 in good health and CMV-seronegative.

The rearrangement links TRBV9 to TRBJ1-2; weak D call: TRBD1 (6 bases). The V gene lost 0 bases and the J gene lost 3 bases, with 15 bases spanning the gap. CDR1 is SGDLS, CDR2 YYNGEE, per germline. The CDR3 loop spans 16 amino acids. The CDR3 coding sequence is TGTGCCAGCAGCGTAGGGACAGCCGGTTTGGACTATGGCTACACCTTC. Translation: CASSVGTAGLDYGYTF.

Comment on this clone: One junction end does not reproduce the germline sequence, and a read error may be involved. The V call is TRBV2, the J call TRBJ2-1, with D tentatively TRBD2 (6 bases). CDR3 length equals 15 residues. Germline V CDR1 and CDR2: SNHLY, FYNNEI. CDR3 nucleotide sequence: TGTGCCAGCAGGAAATCTAGCGCAGCCTACAATGAGCAGCTCTTC. Amino acid sequence: CASRKSSAAYNEQLF.

The chain combines TRBV30 with TRBJ2-2; no reliable D call. Between the trimmed V and J ends, which lost 4 bases and 0 bases, there was a span of 6 bases. Germline CDR1 is GTSNPN and CDR2 is SVGIG (reference sequence). This CDR3 comprises 13 residues. CDR3 in amino acids: CAWTLSNTGELFF. The CDR3 DNA reads TGTGCCTGGACACTTTCGAACACCGGGGAGCTGTTTTTT.

The chain combines TRBV30 with TRBJ2-1, with 8 bases that match TRBD2. The CDR3 is made up of 14 amino acids. V lost 3 bases and J lost 9; bases outside the gene matches: 10. Germline lookup yields CDR1 GTSNPN and CDR2 SVGIG (reference sequence). The CDR3 DNA reads as TGTGCCTGGAGCGGGAGGGCCGAGGTTGGTGAGCAGTTCTTC. Translating gives CAWSGRAEVGEQFF.

The gene calls are TRBV4-1 and TRBJ2-6; no reliable D call. Germline loops: CDR1 MGHRA, CDR2 YSYEKL. CDR3 length equals 17 residues. Trimming cost V 5 bases and J 5 bases, with 19 bases left between them. CDR3 in amino acids: CASSCLVPQSRANVLTF. The CDR3 DNA follows: TGCGCCAGCAGCTGCCTGGTACCACAAAGTCGGGCCAACGTCCTGACTTTC.

V is TRBV11-1 and J is TRBJ2-3; 8 bases match TRBD1. With 6 bases clipped from V and 1 base from J, the junction kept 9 bases outside the gene matches. This CDR3 region has 16 residues. Germline-derived CDR1 and CDR2 are SGHAT and FQDESV (reference sequence). The CDR3 here is CASRTTETGGTDTQYF. CDR3 DNA: TGTGCCAGCAGGACAACAGAGACAGGGGGCACAGATACGCAGTATTTT.

The chain employs TRBV6-5 and TRBJ2-7, with 7 bases fitting TRBD1. From germline, CDR1 is MNHEY and CDR2 SVGAGI. Trimming removed 6 bases from V and 2 bases from J; junction bases left unmatched: 7. This CDR3 has 14 amino acids. The CDR3 loop reads CASRRTGTAYEQYF. The DNA for the CDR3 is TGTGCCAGCAGAAGAACCGGGACAGCCTACGAGCAGTACTTC.

This chain connects TRBV5-1 to TRBJ2-3; the D gene is possibly TRBD2 (7 bases). V lost 7 bases to trimming and J lost 0 bases, with 21 bases between them. The CDR3 totals 17 residues. In germline, CDR1 is SGHRS, CDR2 YFSETQ. In nucleotides, the CDR3 is TGCGCCAGCCGACGGGGGGCACAAGAACTTAGCACAGATACGCAGTATTTT. Translation: CASRRGAQELSTDTQYF.

The J gene is TRBJ2-7, the V gene TRBV4-1; 9 nucleotides line up with TRBD1. Per the germline V gene, CDR1 is MGHRA and CDR2 is YSYEKL. The CDR3 runs to 17 residues. The V segment lost 0 bases and the J segment 4 bases; nucleotides outside the gene matches: 10. For the CDR3, the DNA is TGCGCCAGCAGCCAAGAGCCCAGGGACAGGGAGGATTACGAGCAGTACTTC. Translation: CASSQEPRDREDYEQYF.

The CDR3, as DNA: TGCGCCAGCAGCCCAGAACCTACCGGGACTAGCGGGAGGGTCTACAATGAGCAGTTCTTC. This sequence encodes CASSPEPTGTSGRVYNEQFF. This sequence joins TRBV4-1 and TRBJ2-1, with TRBD2 matching over 16 bases. This CDR3 is built from 20 residues. J gave up 3 bases and V 4 bases, and 12 bases lay outside the gene matches. The germline V gene has CDR1 MGHRA and CDR2 YSYEKL.

This clone has only one observation. The chain is built from TRBV19 and TRBJ1-2; 11 positions match TRBD1. Germline-derived CDR1 and CDR2 are LNHDA and SQIVND (reference sequence). This CDR3 contains 12 residues. V dropped 10 bases and J dropped 5; count of bases not matched to a gene: 3. The CDR3 loop reads CATRDRGYGYTF. For the CDR3, the DNA is TGTGCCACCAGGGACAGGGGGTATGGCTACACCTTC.

The rearrangement uses TRBV27 and TRBJ2-1, with a possible D match to TRBD2 (6 bases). The CDR3 is made up of 15 amino acids. Germline values: CDR1 MNHEY, CDR2 SMNVEV (reference sequence). The germline V and J ends were trimmed by 5 bases and 6 bases, with 17 bases remaining between them. Here the CDR3 DNA reads TGTGCCAGCAGTCAGGTGGGAGGCAGACCCAATGAGCAGTTCTTC. Translation: CASSQVGGRPNEQFF.

The V call is TRBV20-1, the J call TRBJ2-7; TRBD2 is a possible D gene (5 bases). Germline-derived CDR1 and CDR2 are DFQATT and SNEGSKA (reference sequence). V dropped 3 bases and J dropped 6 bases, with 9 bases sitting between them. The CDR3 spans 11 residues. CDR3 protein: CSARRESEQYF. The CDR3 DNA follows: TGCAGTGCTAGGAGGGAAAGCGAGCAGTACTTC.

This clone turned up a few times. The rearrangement uses TRBV27 and TRBJ1-2, with D perhaps TRBD1 (6 bases). The CDR3 length is 14 residues. Looked up from germline, CDR1 is MNHEY and CDR2 is SMNVEV (reference sequence). V was pared by 4 bases and J by 8 bases, with 17 bases between. CDR3: CASSSDAGGRGYTF. CDR3 DNA: TGTGCCAGCAGTTCCGACGCGGGGGGGCGCGGCTACACCTTC.

This clone was seen a single time. The genes are TRBV6-1 and TRBJ1-2; weak D call: TRBD1 (5 bases). CDR3 length: 15 amino acids. Germline CDR1 and CDR2: MNHNS and SASEGT. V was cut by 8 bases and J by 8 bases, with 24 bases left in between. The CDR3 region is CASRMTVGGSGGYTF. As DNA, the CDR3 is TGTGCCAGCCGGATGACAGTTGGGGGGTCGGGGGGCTACACCTTC.

V and J are TRBV6-5 and TRBJ1-2; 7 bases map to TRBD1. CDR1 and CDR2 (germline): MNHEY, SVGAGI. V lost 4 bases, J lost 10 bases, and 3 bases stayed unmatched. The CDR3 spans 11 residues. DNA for the CDR3: TGTGCCAGCAGTTCGGGACAGACCTACACCTTC. Protein sequence: CASSSGQTYTF.

The chain combines TRBV7-9 with TRBJ2-5; 10 nucleotides line up with TRBD2. CDR1 and CDR2 from the germline V gene are SEHNR and FQNEAQ (reference sequence). The CDR3 runs 15 residues. V was clipped by 1 base and J by 5 bases; unmatched bases: 4. CDR3 sequence: CASSLDGSGRETQYF. CDR3 in DNA: TGTGCCAGCAGCTTAGATGGTAGCGGGAGGGAGACCCAGTACTTC.

This chain connects TRBV2 to TRBJ1-5; 7 nucleotides match TRBD1. V lost 3 bases, J lost 1 base, and 3 bases stayed unmatched. Germline V gene lookup returns CDR1 SNHLY and CDR2 FYNNEI. The CDR3 totals 15 residues. Here the CDR3 DNA reads TGTGCCAGCAGTGAGGGGACAGCAAGCAATCAGCCCCAGCATTTT. This sequence encodes CASSEGTASNQPQHF.